The 4 T cell receptor beta chains below come from one sample, sequenced in a study of cytomegalovirus exposure and HLA in healthy donors. The PCR made use of 60 Vbeta and 13 Jbeta primers. TCRdb's copy holds only in-frame clones and misses some; the assay was immunoSEQ multiplex PCR. The table shows more than 150,000 clones, with roughly 90% occurring only once. Material: PBMCs. The receptor source for this set is a girl under two years old in good health and CMV-seronegative.

The CDR3 reads CASSLAGQGLASTDTQYF. The CDR3 DNA is TGCGCCAGCAGCTTGGCGGGACAGGGTCTAGCTAGCACAGATACGCAGTATTTT. The genes are TRBV5-1 and TRBJ2-3, with TRBD1 matching 9 bases. This CDR3 has 18 residues. The junction had 8 bases not matched to a gene; V was cut back by 0 bases and J by 0 bases. Germline V lookup: CDR1 SGHRS, CDR2 YFSETQ.

CDR3 region: CASSSAGRGTDTQYF. The CDR3 DNA is TGTGCCAGCAGCTCCGCAGGGAGGGGGACAGATACGCAGTATTTT. The chain couples TRBV13 to TRBJ2-3; maybe TRBD2 (7 bases). The V end was cut by 4 bases, the J end by 3 bases, with 14 bases between. CDR3 length equals 15 residues. Germline CDR1 is PRHDT and CDR2 is FYEKMQ (reference sequence).

This clone was counted once. The rearrangement joins TRBV2 to TRBJ2-5; 7 bases map to TRBD2. The CDR3 consists of 14 residues. V dropped 8 bases and J dropped 4; count of bases not matched to a gene: 10. Germline V gives CDR1 SNHLY, CDR2 FYNNEI. The CDR3 sequence is CASQYGGRLETQYF. CDR3 nucleotides: TGTGCCAGCCAATATGGCGGGAGATTAGAGACCCAGTACTTC.

The V gene is TRBV11-2, the J gene TRBJ2-7, with TRBD2 matching over 7 bases. Germline V gives CDR1 SGHAT, CDR2 FQNNGV. This CDR3 contains 15 residues. With 1 base clipped from V and 6 bases from J, the junction kept 9 bases outside the gene matches. The CDR3 DNA follows: TGTGCCAGCAGCTTAGCCGGGATTTCTAGCGGCGAGCAGTACTTC. Its protein is CASSLAGISSGEQYF.